These 18 T cell receptor beta chains originate from one sample sequenced in a study of T cell changes during pregnancy in multiple sclerosis. Clones were read by immunoSEQ multiplex PCR, and TCRdb kept only the in-frame ones, dropping some. This sample has about 28,000 clones, with about 88% found just once. The sequencing here drew on CD4+ T cells from peripheral blood mononuclear cells, taken in the second trimester of pregnancy. Source of these receptors: a female donor with multiple sclerosis, enrolled in a pregnancy study.

The V and J genes are TRBV4-2 and TRBJ2-3; the D gene is possibly TRBD2 (7 bases). Germline V gene sequence: CDR1 LGHNA, CDR2 YNFKEQ. Trimming shortened V by 3 bases and J by 6 bases, and 19 bases separated the two germline ends. The CDR3 runs 16 residues. The CDR3 DNA sequence: TGTGCCAGCAGCCAGCTGGAGGCGGGGGCGGGGGATACGCAGTATTTT. The encoded protein is CASSQLEAGAGDTQYF.

V gene TRBV27 combines with J gene TRBJ2-1; TRBD2 matches 9 bases. V lost 1 base to trimming and J lost 5 bases; unmatched junction nucleotides: 6. The CDR3 loop spans 16 amino acids. Germline CDR1 is MNHEY and CDR2 is SMNVEV (reference sequence). This CDR3 reads CASSLFAGGQHNEQFF. CDR3 coding DNA: TGTGCCAGCAGTTTATTCGCGGGGGGGCAACACAATGAGCAGTTCTTC.

The chain couples TRBV7-8 to TRBJ2-1; D gene unclear. The CDR3 runs to 14 residues. Germline CDR1 and CDR2: SGHVS and FQNEAQ. V gave up 3 bases and J gave up 0 bases, with 6 bases separating them. The CDR3 spells CASSFRTSYNEQFF. The CDR3 DNA sequence: TGTGCCAGCAGCTTCAGAACCTCCTACAATGAGCAGTTCTTC.

The V call is TRBV5-6, the J call TRBJ2-3, with 7 bases lining up with TRBD2. This CDR3 contains 15 residues. Germline V gene lookup returns CDR1 SGHDT and CDR2 YYEEEE. Trimming at V came to 2 bases and at J to 3 bases, leaving 6 bases not matched to a gene. CDR3 in amino acids: CASSLLGGETDTQYF. The CDR3 bases are TGTGCCAGCAGCTTACTTGGGGGGGAAACAGATACGCAGTATTTT. The full variable domain, with the rest looked up from reference TRBV5-6 and TRBJ2-3, is DAGVTQSPTHLIKTRGQQVTLRCSPKSGHDTVSWYQQALGQGPQFIFQYYEEEERQRGNFPDRFSGHQFPNYSSELNVNALLLGDSALYLCASSLLGGETDTQYFGPGTRLTVL.

The chain employs TRBV4-1 and TRBJ2-2; 7 bases are a match to TRBD1. The CDR3 length is 17 residues. V lost 0 bases and J lost 1; bases outside the gene matches: 5. CDR1 and CDR2 from the germline V gene are MGHRA and YSYEKL. CDR3 loop: CASSQDRGGQNTGELFF. In nucleotides, the CDR3 is TGCGCCAGCAGCCAAGATAGAGGGGGCCAGAACACCGGGGAGCTGTTTTTT.

The J gene is TRBJ2-3, the V gene TRBV5-1, with TRBD1 matching 10 bases. CDR1 is SGHRS and CDR2 is YFSETQ in the germline V gene. The CDR3 spans 14 residues. Trimming cost V 8 bases and J 1 base; bases outside gene matches: 4. The CDR3 loop reads CASLGTGGTDTQYF. Here the CDR3 DNA reads TGCGCCAGTTTGGGGACAGGGGGCACAGATACGCAGTATTTT.

A single count supports this clone. The rearrangement uses TRBV6-6 and TRBJ1-2, with a tentative D call TRBD1 (5 bases). V was pared by 6 bases and J by 0 bases, with 14 bases between. The CDR3 runs 15 residues. Germline CDR1 reads MNHNY; CDR2 reads SVGAGI (reference sequence). The CDR3 DNA follows: TGTGCCAGCAGCCTGGGGGGTGCAGCTAACTATGGCTACACCTTC. Its translation: CASSLGGAANYGYTF.

The chain employs TRBV6-5 and TRBJ1-1, with 8 positions matching TRBD1. Germline V gene data show CDR1 as MNHEY and CDR2 as SVGAGI. This CDR3 spans 15 amino acids. After removal of 5 bases from V and 1 base from J, the junction contained 6 bases not matched to a gene. The CDR3 DNA follows: TGTGCCAGCAGTCCCTCCGACAGGGGGAACACTGAAGCTTTCTTT. Amino acid sequence: CASSPSDRGNTEAFF.

The chain is built from TRBV11-3 and TRBJ2-3; 9 bases map to TRBD2. Germline V gene data show CDR1 as SGHNT and CDR2 as YENEEA. The CDR3 contains 15 residues. V was clipped by 5 bases and J by 0 bases; unmatched bases: 3. The DNA of the CDR3 is TGTGCCAGCAGCGTAACTAGCGGGAGCACAGATACGCAGTATTTT. Protein: CASSVTSGSTDTQYF.

V and J are TRBV10-3 and TRBJ2-2, with a tentative D call TRBD1 (6 bases). The CDR3 is made up of 19 amino acids. Germline CDR1 reads ENHRY; CDR2 reads SYGVKD. V lost 3 bases and J 3 bases, leaving 23 bases between the germline ends. CDR3 region: CAISDSGQRQRGYTGELFF. The CDR3 nucleotides read TGTGCCATCAGTGATTCTGGACAGCGACAAAGGGGCTACACCGGGGAGCTGTTTTTT.

CDR3 in DNA: TGTGCCAGCAGTGAAGTCGGGGGGGACAATGAGCAGTTCTTC. Residues: CASSEVGGDNEQFF. V usage is TRBV2 and J usage is TRBJ2-1, with TRBD2 matching over 8 bases. V was clipped by 1 base and J by 5 bases; unmatched bases: 1. CDR3 length: 14 residues. The V gene's germline CDR1 is SNHLY and CDR2 FYNNEI.

The chain links TRBV6-5 to TRBJ1-6; TRBD1 aligns across 7 bases. Trimming took 5 bases from V and 7 from J; bases not matched to a gene: 5. This CDR3 comprises 14 residues. The germline V gene encodes CDR1 MNHEY and CDR2 SVGAGI. CDR3 amino acids: CASSLRQGNSPLHF. The CDR3 DNA sequence: TGTGCCAGCAGTCTTCGACAGGGCAATTCACCCCTCCACTTT.

The CDR3 region is CASSSQGSYEQYF. The DNA for the CDR3 is TGTGCCAGCAGCTCTCAGGGCTCCTACGAGCAGTACTTC. The chain combines TRBV7-8 with TRBJ2-7; tentatively, D is TRBD1 (5 bases). The germline V gene encodes CDR1 SGHVS and CDR2 FQNEAQ. V was clipped by 4 bases and J by 0 bases, with 7 bases between them. CDR3 length: 13 residues.

The V gene is TRBV7-6, the J gene TRBJ1-3; 7 bases are a match to TRBD1. Losses at the gene ends were 2 bases for V and 0 bases for J; bases not matched to a gene: 4. CDR3 length equals 16 residues. Germline V CDR1 and CDR2: SGHVS, FNYEAQ. CDR3 bases: TGTGCCAGCAGCTTATCGGGACAGTCCTCTGGAAACACCATATATTTT. This codes for CASSLSGQSSGNTIYF.

The count of this clone is one. The chain couples TRBV18 to TRBJ2-7; 8 bases fit TRBD2. CDR1 and CDR2 (germline): KGHSH, LQKENI. This CDR3 is built from 16 residues. V was clipped by 2 bases and J by 5 bases; unmatched bases: 11. The DNA for the CDR3 is TGTGCCAGCTCACCAGTTCGGGGACTAGGCCCTGACGAGCAGTACTTC. Its translation: CASSPVRGLGPDEQYF. Based on the CDR3 plus reference TRBV18 and TRBJ2-7, the full variable domain is NAGVMQNPRHLVRRRGQEARLRCSPMKGHSHVYWYRQLPEEGLKFMVYLQKENIIDESGMPKERFSAEFPKEGPSILRIQQVVRGDSAAYFCASSPVRGLGPDEQYFGPGTRLTVT.

This sequence joins TRBV27 and TRBJ2-7; TRBD1 matches at 8 bases. The germline V gene encodes CDR1 MNHEY and CDR2 SMNVEV (reference sequence). Trimming removed 5 bases from V and 2 bases from J; junction bases left unmatched: 5. CDR3 size: 14 residues. The CDR3 DNA reads TGTGCCAGCAGTCTGCGGACAGGGCCCTACGAGCAGTACTTC. Its protein product is CASSLRTGPYEQYF.

The J gene is TRBJ2-3, the V gene TRBV2; D gene ambiguous. V lost 3 bases to trimming and J lost 6 bases, with 13 bases between them. CDR3 length equals 14 residues. Germline assignment: CDR1 SNHLY and CDR2 FYNNEI. The CDR3 spells CASSEEAFPDTQYF. Written as DNA, the CDR3 is TGTGCCAGCAGTGAGGAAGCGTTCCCCGATACGCAGTATTTT.

This clone was seen once. This rearrangement joins TRBV19 to TRBJ1-2, with 9 bases aligning to TRBD1. Germline values: CDR1 LNHDA, CDR2 SQIVND (reference sequence). The junction had 12 bases not matched to a gene; V was cut back by 3 bases and J by 7 bases. The CDR3 sequence is 16 residues long. The CDR3 bases are TGTGCCAGTAGTATCGGCCTGGGACAGGGAATACGTGGCTACACCTTC. It encodes CASSIGLGQGIRGYTF.